Below are 14 T cell receptor beta chains sequenced from a single sample in a study of T cell responses to AZD1222 COVID-19 vaccine. Clones were sequenced by immunoSEQ multiplex PCR, and TCRdb holds only the in-frame ones, with some missing. The sample records about 150,000 clones, about 90% being singletons. Here the sequenced sample was peripheral blood, taken on day 0 of MenACWY control vaccination. The receptors come from an adult in good health.

This clone was seen a few times. The J gene is TRBJ2-3, the V gene TRBV29-1; no definite D call. Deletions cut 2 bases from V and 0 bases from J, with 3 bases between. CDR1 is SQVTM, CDR2 ANQGSEA, per germline. The CDR3 runs 12 residues. CDR3 protein: CSVESSTDTQYF. The CDR3, as DNA: TGCAGCGTTGAATCCAGCACAGATACGCAGTATTTT.

This clone appeared once. This chain links TRBV9 with TRBJ2-1, with 10 nucleotides matching TRBD1. V lost 4 bases, J lost 7 bases, and 8 bases stayed unmatched. Germline CDR1 and CDR2: SGDLS and YYNGEE. The CDR3 extends over 15 amino acids. The CDR3 reads CASSTDRGHFNEQFF. CDR3 DNA: TGTGCCAGCAGCACAGACAGGGGGCATTTTAATGAGCAGTTCTTC.

This clone was seen more than once but under ten times. This chain connects TRBV11-3 to TRBJ1-1; no definite D call. Trimming cost V 3 bases and J 10 bases, with 9 bases left between them. The CDR3 loop spans 11 amino acids. In germline, CDR1 is SGHNT, CDR2 YENEEA. This chain's CDR3 is CASSLGQTAFF. The CDR3 nucleotides are TGTGCCAGCAGCTTGGGCCAGACAGCTTTCTTT. Combining the CDR3 with reference TRBV11-3 and TRBJ1-1 gives the whole variable domain EAGVVQSPRYKIIEKKQPVAFWCNPISGHNTLYWYLQNLGQGPELLIRYENEEAVDDSQLPKDRFSAERLKGVDSTLKIQPAELGDSAVYLCASSLGQTAFFGQGTRLTVV.

V usage is TRBV2 and J usage is TRBJ1-2; 9 bases are shared with TRBD1. Losses at the gene ends were 8 bases for V and 7 bases for J; bases not matched to a gene: 8. This CDR3 is 13 amino acids long. The V gene's germline CDR1 is SNHLY and CDR2 FYNNEI. The DNA for the CDR3 is TGTGCCAGCCGGGGGAGGGACAGGGCTGGCTACACCTTC. Its protein is CASRGRDRAGYTF.

This chain uses TRBV12-3 or TRBV12-4 with TRBJ2-7; D is possibly TRBD2 (5 bases). Trimming removed 4 bases from V and 6 bases from J, with 10 bases in between. The CDR3 has 12 amino acids. The chain's CDR3 is CASSSSLTEQYV. DNA for the CDR3: TGTGCCAGCAGTTCTAGCCTTACCGAGCAGTACGTC.

V is TRBV2 and J is TRBJ2-4, with D maybe TRBD1 (6 bases). V was cut by 7 bases and J by 2 bases, with 12 bases left in between. CDR1 and CDR2 (germline): SNHLY, FYNNEI. This CDR3 is built from 14 residues. CDR3 nucleotide sequence: TGTGCCAGCACTCCCACAGGGACCAAAAACATTCAGTACTTC. Amino acids: CASTPTGTKNIQYF.

The V gene is TRBV5-6, the J gene TRBJ1-5; D remains unclear. Trimming left V 4 bases short and J 3 bases short, with 26 bases between. This CDR3 has 19 residues. Germline V gene sequence: CDR1 SGHDT, CDR2 YYEEEE. The CDR3 loop reads CASSSSEIAKVSFNQPQHF. In nucleotides, the CDR3 is TGTGCCAGCAGCAGTTCAGAAATAGCAAAAGTGTCCTTCAATCAGCCCCAGCATTTT.

The chain is built from TRBV18 and TRBJ2-1, with D possibly TRBD2 on 6 matching bases. CDR1 KGHSH and CDR2 LQKENI come from the germline V gene. CDR3 length equals 15 residues. Trimming took off 3 bases at V and 3 bases at J, with 12 bases between the two ends. Here the CDR3 reads CASSPFEGGYNEQFF. In DNA form, the CDR3 reads TGTGCCAGCTCACCCTTCGAGGGAGGCTACAATGAGCAGTTCTTC.

The chain recombines TRBV29-1 with TRBJ2-7; D may be TRBD1 or TRBD2 (5 bases each). Germline V gene data show CDR1 as SQVTM and CDR2 as ANQGSEA. V was pared by 6 bases and J by 11 bases, with 32 bases between. The CDR3 length is 16 residues. The CDR3 DNA reads TGCAGCGTGACTCCAGGGTCCGTGGAAAAACAAAAAGCGGAGTACTTC. This gives the protein CSVTPGSVEKQKAEYF.

The CDR3 protein is CASSLMVGPNEQYF. CDR3 nucleotide sequence: TGTGCCAGCAGCTTGATGGTGGGGCCCAACGAGCAGTACTTC. The chain joins TRBV7-2 to TRBJ2-7; tentatively, D is TRBD1 (5 bases). Trimming removed 3 bases at V and 5 bases at J, with 14 bases between. Per germline, CDR1 SGHTA and CDR2 FQGNSA. This CDR3 contains 14 residues. Variable domain in full (rest from reference TRBV7-2 and TRBJ2-7): GAGVSQSPSNKVTEKGKDVELRCDPISGHTALYWYRQSLGQGLEFLIYFQGNSAPDKSGLPSDRFSAERTGGSVSTLTIQRTQQEDSAVYLCASSLMVGPNEQYFGPGTRLTVT.

The rearrangement joins TRBV27 to TRBJ2-7; D remains unclear. Germline V gene sequence: CDR1 MNHEY, CDR2 SMNVEV (reference sequence). V lost 2 bases to trimming and J lost 1 base, with 12 bases between them. The CDR3 totals 15 residues. This CDR3 reads CASSLGPAASYEQYF. As DNA, the CDR3 is TGTGCCAGCAGTTTAGGGCCCGCGGCTTCCTACGAGCAGTACTTC.

The V and J genes are TRBV6-5 and TRBJ1-2, with D unclear. V was pared by 6 bases and J by 0 bases, with 14 bases between. CDR1 MNHEY and CDR2 SVGAGI come from the germline V gene. The CDR3 sequence is 15 residues long. The CDR3 loop reads CASRQENLANYGYTF. CDR3 bases: TGTGCCAGCAGGCAGGAAAACTTAGCTAACTATGGCTACACCTTC.

V usage is TRBV6-6 and J usage is TRBJ1-5; 10 nucleotides line up with TRBD1. Germline loops: CDR1 MNHNY, CDR2 SVGAGI (reference sequence). Unmatched junction bases numbered 3, after V lost 5 bases and J lost 5 bases. This CDR3 comprises 14 residues. CDR3 coding DNA: TGTGCCAGCAGTGACAGGGGGCGCGATCAGCCCCAGCATTTT. Its protein product is CASSDRGRDQPQHF.

V usage is TRBV7-2 and J usage is TRBJ2-2, with D possibly being TRBD1 or TRBD2 (5 bases each). Germline V gene data show CDR1 as SGHTA and CDR2 as FQGNSA. Deletions cut 5 bases from V and 5 bases from J, with 12 bases between. CDR3 length: 14 amino acids. The CDR3: CASSLPRETGELFF. CDR3 nucleotide sequence: TGTGCCAGCAGCCTCCCCAGGGAGACCGGGGAGCTGTTTTTT.